The 30 T cell receptor beta chains below come from one sample, sequenced in a study of T cell responses to AZD1222 COVID-19 vaccine. Only in-frame clones appear in the TCRdb table, and some are missing; sequencing was by immunoSEQ multiplex PCR. This table has roughly 110,000 clones, approximately 87% appearing once. Source: peripheral blood, taken on day 0 of AZD1222 vaccination. These receptors all come from an adult in good health.

The chain combines TRBV5-1 with TRBJ1-2; tentative D call: TRBD1 (5 bases). Trimming stripped 0 bases from V and 4 bases from J, with 7 bases between. The CDR3 has 13 amino acids. Germline CDR1 is SGHRS and CDR2 is YFSETQ. The CDR3 sequence: CASSLGQSYGYTF. For the CDR3, the DNA is TGCGCCAGCAGCTTGGGACAGAGCTATGGCTACACCTTC. Variable domain in full (rest from reference TRBV5-1 and TRBJ1-2): KAGVTQTPRYLIKTRGQQVTLSCSPISGHRSVSWYQQTPGQGLQFLFEYFSETQRNKGNFPGRFSGRQFSNSRSEMNVSTLELGDSALYLCASSLGQSYGYTFGSGTRLTVV.

V is TRBV28 and J is TRBJ2-2; tentative D call: TRBD2 (5 bases). The CDR3 is 12 amino acids. Looked up from germline, CDR1 is MDHEN and CDR2 is SYDVKM. Trimming shortened V by 8 bases and J by 5 bases, and 9 bases separated the two germline ends. DNA for the CDR3: TGTGCCAGCGGACTGAATACCGGGGAGCTGTTTTTT. Residues: CASGLNTGELFF. Filled out from reference TRBV28 and TRBJ2-2, the complete variable domain reads DVKVTQSSRYLVKRTGEKVFLECVQDMDHENMFWYRQDPGLGLRLIYFSYDVKMKEKGDIPEGYSVSREKKERFSLILESASTNQTSMYLCASGLNTGELFFGEGSRLTVL.

This clone has just one count. The chain employs TRBV5-1 and TRBJ2-1; 14 bases line up with TRBD2. V trimming: 2 bases; J trimming: 5 bases; junction bases outside the gene matches: 9. This CDR3 has 18 residues. The V gene's germline CDR1 is SGHRS and CDR2 YFSETQ. The CDR3 loop reads CASSFSGTSGRKDNEQFF. The CDR3 nucleotides are TGCGCCAGCAGCTTCTCCGGGACTAGCGGGAGAAAGGACAATGAGCAGTTCTTC.

The gene calls are TRBV18 and TRBJ2-2; D not certain. Deletions cut 3 bases from V and 5 bases from J, with 13 bases between. Germline assignment: CDR1 KGHSH and CDR2 LQKENI. There are 15 residues in the CDR3. CDR3 sequence reads: CASSPGQGKTGELFF. The CDR3 coding sequence is TGTGCCAGCTCACCGGGTCAAGGGAAAACCGGGGAGCTGTTTTTT.

The chain links TRBV5-1 to TRBJ1-3; D is uncertain. CDR3 length equals 16 residues. Trimming pared 5 bases from V and 0 bases from J, leaving 15 bases between. In germline, CDR1 is SGHRS, CDR2 YFSETQ. The chain's CDR3 is CASSRSGPSSGNTIYF. DNA for the CDR3: TGCGCCAGCAGTCGCTCCGGGCCGAGCTCTGGAAACACCATATATTTT.

The chain combines TRBV3-1 (or the pseudogene TRBV3-2) with TRBJ2-2; 8 nucleotides agree with TRBD2. There are 17 residues in the CDR3. Germline-derived CDR1 and CDR2 are LGHDT and YNNKEL (reference sequence). V trimming: 1 base; J trimming: 6 bases; junction bases outside the gene matches: 10. CDR3 region: CASSQVPGTSKAGELFF. CDR3 DNA sequence: TGTGCCAGCAGCCAAGTTCCCGGGACTAGTAAGGCCGGGGAGCTGTTTTTT.

J is TRBJ1-2 and V is TRBV18; no clear D. Germline CDR1 and CDR2: KGHSH and LQKENI. The CDR3 extends over 13 amino acids. Trimming cost V 3 bases and J 3 bases, with 8 bases left between them. The CDR3 nucleotides are TGTGCCAGCTCACCTAGTCGGGACTATGGCTACACCTTC. Translated, it gives CASSPSRDYGYTF.

The chain links TRBV28 to TRBJ1-2; TRBD1 might be the D (5 bases). CDR1 and CDR2 from the germline V gene are MDHEN and SYDVKM. Trimming pared 6 bases from V and 2 bases from J, leaving 10 bases between. This CDR3 contains 13 residues. CDR3 nucleotides: TGTGCCAGCAGGACAGAGCTAAACTATGGCTACACCTTC. Its protein product is CASRTELNYGYTF.

This chain connects TRBV6-5 to TRBJ2-5, with D possibly TRBD1 on 6 matching bases. CDR3 length: 12 residues. Trimming took 7 bases from V and 5 from J, leaving 11 bases between them. Germline CDR1 MNHEY, CDR2 SVGAGI. The CDR3 nucleotides are TGTGCCAGCAATCAGGGGTGGGAGACCCAGTACTTC. It yields the protein CASNQGWETQYF.

The V gene is TRBV5-4, the J gene TRBJ2-3; 9 bases align to TRBD1. CDR1 and CDR2 from the germline V gene are SGHNT and YYREEE (reference sequence). The trim removed 4 bases at V and 4 bases at J, leaving 10 bases unmatched. CDR3 length equals 16 residues. The CDR3 sequence: CASSPVNRGRADTQYF. The CDR3 bases are TGTGCCAGCAGCCCCGTTAACAGGGGGCGAGCAGATACGCAGTATTTT.

The rearrangement uses TRBV28 and TRBJ1-3; 9 bases match TRBD1. The V segment lost 10 bases and the J segment 5 bases; nucleotides outside the gene matches: 9. CDR1 MDHEN and CDR2 SYDVKM come from the germline V gene. CDR3 length: 14 amino acids. CDR3 DNA: TGTGCCACCACCGTCGGGACAGGGAGAAACACCATATATTTT. Residues: CATTVGTGRNTIYF.

There are a few counts of this clone. The chain has TRBV11-2 and TRBJ1-2; perhaps TRBD1 as D (6 bases). Germline V CDR1 and CDR2: SGHAT, FQNNGV. Trimming cost V 0 bases and J 3 bases, with 11 bases left between them. The CDR3 totals 15 residues. CDR3 bases: TGTGCCAGCAGCTTAGAAGGCAGGGGAGACTATGGCTACACCTTC. This encodes CASSLEGRGDYGYTF.

The chain combines TRBV5-1 with TRBJ2-1; 12 bases agree with TRBD2. The ends lost 3 bases at V and 7 bases at J; junction bases unmatched: 8. Per germline, CDR1 SGHRS and CDR2 YFSETQ. The CDR3 length is 16 residues. CDR3 DNA sequence: TGCGCCAGCAGCTCGAACCTAGCGGGAGGGGGAAATGAGCAGTTCTTC. Amino acid sequence: CASSSNLAGGGNEQFF.

This chain links TRBV6-6 with TRBJ2-5, with 8 bases aligning to TRBD1. In germline, CDR1 is MNHNY, CDR2 SVGAGI (reference sequence). With V trimmed by 2 bases and J by 2 bases, 7 bases remained unmatched. The CDR3 extends over 16 amino acids. CDR3 sequence: CASSYPKDRVQETQYF. For the CDR3, the DNA is TGTGCCAGCAGTTACCCAAAGGACAGGGTTCAAGAGACCCAGTACTTC.

The sample holds one count of this clone. This chain connects TRBV7-3 to TRBJ2-3, with TRBD2 identical over 11 bases. The CDR3 runs 16 residues. Trimming removed 5 bases from V and 3 bases from J; junction bases left unmatched: 7. Germline V CDR1 and CDR2: SGHTA, FQGTGA. The CDR3 DNA reads TGTGCCAGCAGCCTCGTAGCGGGAGGGAAAACAGATACGCAGTATTTT. This translates into CASSLVAGGKTDTQYF.

This clone has a handful of counts. The CDR3 bases are TGCGCCAGCAGCCAAGGGCAGGAGTTCCCTTATGGCTACACCTTC. It encodes CASSQGQEFPYGYTF. The chain employs TRBV4-1 and TRBJ1-2, with unresolved D. The V end was cut by 1 base, the J end by 5 bases, with 14 bases between. Germline V gene sequence: CDR1 MGHRA, CDR2 YSYEKL. The length of the CDR3 is 15 residues.

The rearrangement links TRBV2 to TRBJ2-3; 7 bases line up with TRBD1. The CDR3 spans 13 residues. Germline V lookup: CDR1 SNHLY, CDR2 FYNNEI. The trim removed 8 bases at V and 0 bases at J, leaving 2 bases unmatched. CDR3 in amino acids: CASGGQSTDTQYF. CDR3 DNA sequence: TGTGCCAGCGGGGGACAGAGCACAGATACGCAGTATTTT.

The chain combines TRBV18 with TRBJ2-1; D may match TRBD1 or TRBD2 (5 bases each). The CDR3 totals 13 residues. The germline V gene has CDR1 KGHSH and CDR2 LQKENI. The ends were cut back, 6 bases at V and 9 bases at J, with 15 bases in the middle. DNA of the CDR3: TGTGCCAGCTCCCGGGACCCCGCGTTTGAGCAGTTCTTC. Translating it yields CASSRDPAFEQFF.

The chain combines TRBV5-4 with TRBJ2-5; 7 positions agree with TRBD2. Germline values: CDR1 SGHNT, CDR2 YYREEE (reference sequence). V was clipped by 4 bases and J by 1 base; unmatched bases: 4. There are 14 residues in the CDR3. DNA for the CDR3: TGTGCCAGCAGCGCGGGAGCCCTCCAAGAGACCCAGTACTTC. It is translated as CASSAGALQETQYF.

This chain joins TRBV5-4 and TRBJ1-4; 7 bases agree with TRBD1. V lost 3 bases and J lost 4; bases outside the gene matches: 3. Per the germline V gene, CDR1 is SGHNT and CDR2 is YYREEE (reference sequence). This CDR3 spans 14 amino acids. This CDR3 is CASSSTGSNEKLFF. The CDR3 nucleotides read TGTGCCAGCAGCTCGACAGGGAGTAATGAAAAACTGTTTTTT.

J is TRBJ2-7 and V is TRBV24-1, with D perhaps matching TRBD1 (6 bases). V lost 3 bases, J lost 7 bases, and 12 bases lay in between. Germline assignment: CDR1 KGHDR and CDR2 SFDVKD. The CDR3 contains 13 residues. Here the CDR3 reads CATSDPPRGEQYF. CDR3 nucleotides: TGTGCCACCAGTGATCCCCCGAGGGGGGAGCAGTACTTC.

The rearrangement joins TRBV7-2 to TRBJ2-1; 8 bases agree with TRBD2. The CDR3 totals 15 residues. The V and J ends lost 3 bases and 5 bases, in that order; junction bases with no gene match: 6. The germline V gene encodes CDR1 SGHTA and CDR2 FQGNSA. The CDR3 nucleotides are TGTGCCAGCAGCTTTCAGATAGCGGGACACAATGAGCAGTTCTTC. Protein product: CASSFQIAGHNEQFF.

This clone was seen a single time. The chain is built from TRBV5-4 and TRBJ2-4; D possibly uses TRBD1 or TRBD2 (5 bases each). The CDR3 is 16 amino acids. The ends were cut back, 4 bases at V and 0 bases at J, with 14 bases in the middle. CDR1 and CDR2 from the germline V gene are SGHNT and YYREEE (reference sequence). The CDR3 region is CASSLAGPLAKNIQYF. The DNA of the CDR3 is TGTGCCAGCAGCCTAGCAGGGCCTCTAGCCAAAAACATTCAGTACTTC.

The chain couples TRBV9 to TRBJ2-5; D might be TRBD1 (5 bases). Germline CDR1 is SGDLS and CDR2 is YYNGEE. The CDR3 has 14 amino acids. V lost 3 bases and J 4 bases, leaving 13 bases between the germline ends. In DNA form, the CDR3 reads TGTGCCAGCAGCGCTTATTCCCAGGGAGAGACCCAGTACTTC. This sequence encodes CASSAYSQGETQYF.

The V and J genes are TRBV9 and TRBJ1-1; D gene uncertain. Germline lookup yields CDR1 SGDLS and CDR2 YYNGEE. CDR3 size: 14 residues. The V gene lost 4 bases and the J gene lost 0 bases, with 10 bases spanning the gap. CDR3 coding DNA: TGTGCCAGCAGCCCCCTCGATATGAACACTGAAGCTTTCTTT. It is translated as CASSPLDMNTEAFF.

The rearrangement uses TRBV5-1 and TRBJ2-7; tentative D call: TRBD1 (6 bases). Trimming left V 5 bases short and J 0 bases short, with 12 bases between. Germline V gives CDR1 SGHRS, CDR2 YFSETQ. The CDR3 extends over 14 amino acids. The CDR3 bases are TGCGCCAGCAGACCCGGGACAACCTCCTACGAGCAGTACTTC. It encodes CASRPGTTSYEQYF.

The genes are TRBV30 and TRBJ1-3, with D uncertain. This CDR3 contains 11 residues. Germline V CDR1 and CDR2: GTSNPN, SVGIG (reference sequence). Trimming took 0 bases from V and 3 from J, leaving 0 bases between them. In nucleotides, the CDR3 is TGTGCCTGGAGTGTTGGAAACACCATATATTTT. This encodes CAWSVGNTIYF.

The chain couples TRBV5-1 to TRBJ1-3; the D is unclear. CDR3 length: 14 residues. V gave up 0 bases and J gave up 0 bases, with 4 bases separating them. Germline CDR1 and CDR2: SGHRS and YFSETQ. CDR3 DNA: TGCGCCAGCAGCTTGGTCGGCTCTGGAAACACCATATATTTT. Translating it yields CASSLVGSGNTIYF.

V and J are TRBV18 and TRBJ2-2; D not resolved. V lost 4 bases and J 1 base, leaving 4 bases between the germline ends. The CDR3 is 13 amino acids. Per the germline V gene, CDR1 is KGHSH and CDR2 is LQKENI. DNA for the CDR3: TGTGCCAGCTCACAAGAGAACACCGGGGAGCTGTTTTTT. This translates into CASSQENTGELFF.

The rearrangement links TRBV19 to TRBJ2-1; 8 bases map to TRBD2. V lost 5 bases to trimming and J lost 9 bases; unmatched junction nucleotides: 12. Germline lookup yields CDR1 LNHDA and CDR2 SQIVND (reference sequence). The CDR3 is 15 amino acids. The CDR3 here is CASSSWTGGRIEQFF. Written as DNA, the CDR3 is TGTGCCAGTAGTTCATGGACGGGGGGGAGGATTGAGCAGTTCTTC.